The sequence of this T cell receptor beta chain was determined in a study of shared clonotypes between healthy human individuals. Sequencing used immunoSEQ multiplex PCR; TCRdb keeps in-frame clones, though not all of them. Found here are some 2.1 million clones, 85% to 95% of them singletons; the top ten hold 0.13%. The length of the CDR3 is 14 residues. Trimming cost V 9 bases and J 7 bases; bases outside gene matches: 10. From germline, CDR1 is MDHEN and CDR2 SYDVKM. The count of this clone is one. Its antigen is still unknown. Study findings and constraints: Incompleteness in sorted-subset sequencing, despite large depth, was shown by rarefaction.

The chain combines TRBV28 with TRBJ1-4; 8 bases are a match to TRBD1. Sequenced sample: naive CD4+ T cells sorted from blood. As to subset: CD45RA+ positively selected. The source is a man younger than 35 in good health. This CDR3 is CASRKTGATEKLFF. For the CDR3, the DNA is TGTGCCAGTAGGAAGACAGGGGCGACTGAAAAACTGTTTTTT.